These 11 T cell receptor beta chains were sequenced from one sample in a study of spatial heterogeneity in lung cancer. TCRdb independently ran MiXCR on the 5' RACE reads; one entry per CDR3 protein. The sample shows fewer than 60,000 distinct CDR3 sequences, about 7.4% of them seen only once. Documented time point: blood at routine non-recurrence follow-up after resection. From tumor, nontumor lung or frozen PBMC, whole RNA was taken unsorted for sequencing. The sequenced sample was PBMCs, obtained at follow-up. The receptor source for this set is a female donor with early-stage non-small cell lung cancer.

This clonotype was picked up a small number of times. The genes are TRBV27 and TRBJ1-3; TRBD1 matches 8 bases. After removal of 1 base from V and 0 bases from J, the junction contained 11 bases not matched to a gene. The CDR3 covers 19 residues. Germline values: CDR1 MNHEY, CDR2 SMNVEV (reference sequence). The CDR3 spells CASSLLGDRSYLSGNTIYF. The CDR3 DNA sequence: TGTGCCAGCAGTTTATTGGGGGACAGGAGCTACCTCTCTGGAAACACCATATATTTT.

This clonotype was counted between two and nine times. V usage is TRBV19 and J usage is TRBJ2-3; D gene unclear. This CDR3 region has 16 residues. The germline V gene has CDR1 LNHDA and CDR2 SQIVND (reference sequence). Trimming stripped 3 bases from V and 1 base from J, with 14 bases between. CDR3 residues: CASSMSGRSRTDTQYF. The CDR3 DNA sequence: TGTGCCAGTAGTATGAGTGGACGGAGCCGCACAGATACGCAGTATTTT.

This clonotype was detected ten times or more. V gene TRBV7-6 combines with J gene TRBJ2-2, with TRBD2 matching over 11 bases. Trimming cost V 3 bases and J 1 base; bases outside gene matches: 4. There are 17 residues in the CDR3. Germline loops: CDR1 SGHVS, CDR2 FNYEAQ. In DNA form, the CDR3 reads TGTGCCAGCAGCTTCCCTAGCGGGGGGCTGAACACCGGGGAGCTGTTTTTT. Protein sequence: CASSFPSGGLNTGELFF.

This clonotype was recorded many times. This chain connects TRBV7-3 to TRBJ2-2, with 9 positions matching TRBD1. This CDR3 comprises 16 residues. Germline CDR1 is SGHTA and CDR2 is FQGTGA. V lost 1 base and J lost 6; bases outside the gene matches: 6. This chain's CDR3 is CASSLKGDRVPGELFF. The CDR3 nucleotides are TGTGCCAGCAGCTTAAAGGGGGACAGGGTGCCCGGGGAGCTGTTTTTT.

The chain combines TRBV7-2 with TRBJ1-6; TRBD1 agrees at 8 bases. CDR1 and CDR2 from the germline V gene are SGHTA and FQGNSA. CDR3 length: 15 residues. V trimming: 6 bases; J trimming: 2 bases; junction bases outside the gene matches: 3. The CDR3 region is CASREDRAYNSPLHF. Written as DNA, the CDR3 is TGTGCCAGCAGAGAGGACAGGGCCTATAATTCACCCCTCCACTTT.

This clonotype was detected many times. The chain joins TRBV10-3 to TRBJ2-7; 10 bases line up with TRBD1. The CDR3 has 17 residues. Germline CDR1 and CDR2: ENHRY and SYGVKD. V lost 8 bases to trimming and J lost 4 bases; unmatched junction nucleotides: 17. The CDR3 coding sequence is TGTGCCATCGGGACAGGGGCCGCCATTAGTCTCGTGTACGAGCAGTACTTC. Amino acid sequence: CAIGTGAAISLVYEQYF.

The chain links TRBV20-1 to TRBJ2-3; 9 bases map to TRBD2. The V segment lost 1 base and the J segment 5 bases; nucleotides outside the gene matches: 7. The CDR3 is 15 amino acids. CDR1 is DFQATT and CDR2 is SNEGSKA in the germline V gene (reference sequence). DNA of the CDR3: TGCAGTGCTAGAGGGCAACTAGCGGGTATAGATACGCAGTATTTT. It codes for CSARGQLAGIDTQYF.

This clonotype was seen a few times. As DNA, the CDR3 is TGTGCCAGTATTGGGATTCGGGAAAAACTGTTTTTT. This gives the protein CASIGIREKLFF. V usage is TRBV19 and J usage is TRBJ1-4; D not certain. Trimming took 7 bases from V and 8 from J, leaving 11 bases between them. CDR3 length equals 12 residues. Germline CDR1 LNHDA, CDR2 SQIVND (reference sequence).

This clonotype has just a few counts. The genes are TRBV19 and TRBJ2-6; D is ambiguous. The CDR3 covers 18 residues. Germline V gene sequence: CDR1 LNHDA, CDR2 SQIVND (reference sequence). Trimming removed 7 bases from V and 2 bases from J, with 21 bases in between. The CDR3 coding sequence is TGTGCCAGTACCAAGGCTCAAGGAAGAGTTCCTGGGGCCAACGTCCTGACTTTC. It yields the protein CASTKAQGRVPGANVLTF.

This clonotype was counted between two and nine times. V is TRBV5-1 and J is TRBJ2-5; D is undetermined. The V gene lost 1 base and the J gene lost 3 bases, with 7 bases spanning the gap. The germline V gene encodes CDR1 SGHRS and CDR2 YFSETQ. The CDR3 consists of 13 residues. The CDR3 sequence: CASSLQSEETQYF. CDR3 DNA sequence: TGCGCCAGCAGCTTGCAATCCGAAGAGACCCAGTACTTC.

This clonotype showed up many times. The chain has TRBV7-9 and TRBJ2-3; 7 bases fit TRBD1. V was clipped by 3 bases and J by 4 bases; unmatched bases: 13. CDR3 length: 17 amino acids. Germline V lookup: CDR1 SEHNR, CDR2 FQNEAQ (reference sequence). This CDR3 is CASSLWTGFVDADTQYF. Here the CDR3 DNA reads TGTGCCAGCAGCTTGTGGACAGGCTTCGTCGACGCAGATACGCAGTATTTT.